The clone carrying this T cell receptor (beta chain) was detected ten times or more. Between the trimmed V and J ends, which lost 6 bases and 1 base, there was a span of 7 bases. Germline V gene sequence: CDR1 MRHNA, CDR2 SNTAGT. The CDR3 is made up of 13 amino acids. The library gave individual cDNA molecules unique molecular identifiers. The authors' processing: Ranging from about 20,000 to 700,000, TCR counts per sample had a median value of around 91,000. TCRdb re-derived calls from the RACE reads in MiXCR, one entry per CDR3 protein. Here the V and J calls rest on TCRdb's processing, not on the authors' analysis. The sample consists of some 100,000 distinct CDR3 sequences, about 9.3% of them appearing once. This specimen comes from a study of human T cells and chemical hapten exposure. Study as a whole: An approximately 2 cm by approximately 2 cm inner upper arm patch received 2% DPC for sensitization. Once 0.01% DPC had been applied to the upper back by patch test, readings were taken at 6 days.

Documented time point: patch test 2, 6 weeks after DPC sensitization. Treatment specified: therapeutic diphenylcyclopropenone sensitization with weekly scalp DPC. The TCR was taken from a woman aged 40 to 50 with alopecia areata. Some clones in this sample may be carry-over from other donors' samples. Sample: whole blood, taken in connection with sensitization to the hapten diphenylcyclopropenone (DPC). The chain has TRBV6-4 and TRBJ1-5, with D unclear. The CDR3 here is CASSQESNQPQHF. CDR3 nucleotides: TGTGCCAGCAGCCAGGAGAGCAATCAGCCCCAGCATTTT.